This is a list of T cell receptor beta chains from one sample in a study of T cell responses to AZD1222 COVID-19 vaccine. The data were produced by immunoSEQ multiplex PCR, yet TCRdb's version contains in-frame clones alone and is incomplete. The data hold 150,000 or so clones, with more than 70% observed a single time. Sequencing used peripheral blood, obtained on day 0 of AZD1222 vaccination. The receptor source for this set is an adult in good health. The CDR3 runs from the conserved cysteine through the conserved F or W. D genes are given only for firm matches. Rows give clone size only sometimes, using once, few, many, or a class for an expanded clone.

abundance	v_gene	j_gene	d_gene	CDR3aa	CDR3nt
NA	TRBV24-1	TRBJ1-4	TRBD1	CATSDRGQGGVSGYEKLFF	TGTGCCACCAGTGATCGGGGACAGGGGGGGGTCTCGGGGTATGAAAAACTGTTTTTT
NA	TRBV30	TRBJ2-7	NA	CAWGPGDGEQYF	TGTGCCTGGGGCCCGGGGGATGGCGAGCAGTACTTC
NA	TRBV7-3	TRBJ2-1	TRBD2	CASSPLAGFNEQFF	TGTGCCAGCAGCCCACTAGCGGGATTCAATGAGCAGTTCTTC
NA	TRBV12-3/TRBV12-4	TRBJ1-1	NA	CASSFGSEAFF	TGTGCCAGCAGTTTTGGGTCTGAAGCTTTCTTT
NA	TRBV28	TRBJ2-2	TRBD2	CASYFSGGRTGELFF	TGTGCCAGCTACTTTTCGGGAGGGCGCACCGGGGAGCTGTTTTTT
once	TRBV19	TRBJ2-6	TRBD1	CASRDRDVLTF	TGTGCCAGTCGGGACAGGGACGTCCTGACTTTC
once	TRBV29-1	TRBJ1-2	TRBD1	CSVDGQGVQGYTF	TGCAGCGTTGATGGGCAGGGGGTACAAGGCTACACCTTC
NA	TRBV6-1	TRBJ1-2	NA	CASRIPQGIYGYTF	TGTGCCAGCAGGATACCACAGGGAATTTATGGCTACACCTTC
NA	TRBV6-2/TRBV6-3	TRBJ2-6	NA	CASSFAAGANVLTF	TGTGCCAGCAGTTTTGCAGCTGGGGCCAACGTCCTGACTTTC
NA	TRBV6-2/TRBV6-3	TRBJ2-7	NA	CASSYGGVSRYEQYF	TGTGCCAGCAGTTACGGTGGGGTCAGCCGCTACGAGCAGTACTTC
NA	TRBV7-9	TRBJ2-5	TRBD2	CASSLTLAGSGAETQYF	TGTGCCAGCAGCTTAACACTAGCGGGAAGCGGTGCAGAGACCCAGTACTTC
NA	TRBV13	TRBJ1-1	NA	CASSLGWNTEAFF	TGTGCCAGCAGCTTAGGTTGGAACACTGAAGCTTTCTTT
NA	TRBV29-1	TRBJ2-3	TRBD2	CSVSPSGRRHTQYF	TGCAGCGTTTCGCCTAGCGGGAGGCGGCATACGCAGTATTTT
NA	TRBV6-5	TRBJ2-7	NA	CASSYVGGNEQYF	TGTGCCAGCAGTTACGTTGGGGGAAACGAGCAGTACTTC
NA	TRBV12-3/TRBV12-4	TRBJ1-2	NA	CASSLPGNGYTF	TGTGCCAGCAGTTTGCCCGGGAACGGCTACACCTTC
NA	TRBV7-9	TRBJ1-6	NA	CASSHDPGARDSPLHF	TGTGCCAGCAGCCACGACCCGGGGGCCAGAGATTCACCCCTCCACTTT
NA	TRBV27	TRBJ1-2	NA	CASSLGGDIYGYTF	TGTGCCAGCAGTTTGGGCGGGGATATCTATGGCTACACCTTC
NA	TRBV2	TRBJ2-2	TRBD2	CASSEQAGRSGELFF	TGTGCCAGCAGTGAGCAAGCGGGAAGGTCGGGGGAGCTGTTTTTT
NA	TRBV3-1/TRBV3-2	TRBJ2-3	NA	CASSQFTDTQYF	TGTGCCAGCAGCCAGTTCACAGATACGCAGTATTTT
NA	TRBV6-5	TRBJ1-1	NA	CASSSTTGSTEAFF	TGTGCCAGCAGTTCTACTACAGGGAGCACTGAAGCTTTCTTT
few	TRBV12-3/TRBV12-4	TRBJ1-5	NA	CASSDYNQPQHF	TGTGCCAGCTCGGACTACAATCAGCCCCAGCATTTT
NA	TRBV7-9	TRBJ1-5	TRBD1	CASRAGTGNQPQHF	TGTGCCAGCAGAGCCGGGACAGGGAATCAGCCCCAGCATTTT
NA	TRBV5-4	TRBJ1-1	NA	CASSRPMGMNTEAFF	TGTGCCAGCAGCCGACCGATGGGAATGAACACTGAAGCTTTCTTT
NA	TRBV7-2	TRBJ2-1	TRBD1	CASSRGPGQVRGNEQFF	TGTGCCAGCAGCAGGGGGCCGGGACAGGTGCGAGGGAATGAGCAGTTCTTC
NA	TRBV11-3	TRBJ2-6	TRBD1	CASSPTGSGANVLTF	TGTGCCAGCAGCCCGACAGGGAGTGGGGCCAACGTCCTGACTTTC
NA	TRBV6-5	TRBJ1-1	TRBD1	CASRGRGLGEAFF	TGTGCCAGCAGGGGCAGGGGGCTCGGTGAAGCTTTCTTT
NA	TRBV13	TRBJ1-6	NA	CASSSGIPGSPLHF	TGTGCCAGCAGCTCCGGGATTCCGGGTTCACCCCTCCACTTT
NA	TRBV5-1	TRBJ2-7	NA	CASRRDGDSYEQYF	TGCGCCAGCAGGAGGGACGGGGACTCCTACGAGCAGTACTTC
NA	TRBV3-1/TRBV3-2	TRBJ2-3	TRBD2	CASSPGLAGGDTQYF	TGTGCCAGCAGCCCCGGACTAGCGGGAGGAGATACGCAGTATTTT
NA	TRBV4-2	TRBJ2-1	TRBD1	CASSHPGQRYNEQFF	TGTGCCAGCAGCCATCCGGGACAGCGGTACAATGAGCAGTTCTTC
NA	TRBV5-1	TRBJ2-5	TRBD2	CASSGRGSGSSGETQYF	TGCGCCAGCAGCGGCCGGGGTAGCGGGAGCTCGGGGGAGACCCAGTACTTC
few	TRBV2	TRBJ2-1	NA	CASSVSGYNEQFF	TGTGCCAGCAGTGTTTCGGGTTACAATGAGCAGTTCTTC
NA	TRBV19	TRBJ2-1	NA	CASSTRTPGKSSYNEQFF	TGTGCCAGTAGTACGCGGACCCCAGGAAAAAGCTCCTACAATGAGCAGTTCTTC
NA	TRBV28	TRBJ2-7	NA	CASSTSRTAYF	TGTGCCAGCAGTACCAGTAGGACAGCCTACTTC
NA	TRBV28	TRBJ1-5	NA	CASSFQGRGGSNQPQHF	TGTGCCAGCAGTTTTCAAGGTAGGGGCGGGAGCAATCAGCCCCAGCATTTT
NA	TRBV3-1/TRBV3-2	TRBJ1-1	NA	CASRGRGMNTEAFF	TGTGCCAGCAGGGGGCGAGGGATGAACACTGAAGCTTTCTTT
NA	TRBV2	TRBJ1-6	NA	CASKGDYNSPLHF	TGTGCCAGCAAAGGGGACTATAATTCACCCCTCCACTTT
NA	TRBV3-1/TRBV3-2	TRBJ1-5	NA	CASSQDLRAQPQHF	TGTGCCAGCAGCCAAGATCTTCGGGCCCAGCCCCAGCATTTT
NA	TRBV5-1	TRBJ2-3	NA	CASSLSGSPDTQYF	TGCGCCAGCAGCTTGTCCGGGAGTCCGGATACGCAGTATTTT
NA	TRBV7-9	TRBJ1-4	TRBD1	CASSLADRDREKLFF	TGTGCCAGCAGCTTAGCAGACAGGGACAGGGAAAAACTGTTTTTT
NA	TRBV28	TRBJ1-2	TRBD1	CASSKIRTGVGYTF	TGTGCCAGCAGTAAAATCCGGACAGGGGTGGGCTACACCTTC
NA	TRBV30	TRBJ1-5	NA	CAWTTDGGVNQPQHF	TGTGCCTGGACCACGGACGGGGGTGTAAATCAGCCCCAGCATTTT
NA	TRBV4-2	TRBJ2-3	TRBD2	CASSQEVLAGTGDTQYF	TGTGCCAGCAGCCAAGAGGTCCTAGCGGGAACAGGGGATACGCAGTATTTT
many	TRBV19	TRBJ2-2	NA	CASTRGRLPAGELFF	TGTGCCAGTACGCGGGGACGGTTACCCGCCGGGGAGCTGTTTTTT
NA	TRBV6-5	TRBJ2-7	TRBD2	CASSPTSASSYEQYF	TGTGCCAGCAGTCCTACTAGCGCGAGCTCCTACGAGCAGTACTTC
NA	TRBV24-1	TRBJ1-5	NA	CATSGNRANQPQHF	TGTGCCACCAGTGGTAACAGGGCGAATCAGCCCCAGCATTTT
NA	TRBV7-2	TRBJ2-3	NA	CASSLSGRLEDTQYF	TGTGCCAGCAGCTTGAGTGGGAGGCTTGAAGATACGCAGTATTTT
once	TRBV10-3	TRBJ2-7	TRBD1	CAIASGTGDEQYF	TGTGCCATCGCTTCCGGGACAGGGGACGAGCAGTACTTC
NA	TRBV28	TRBJ1-3	NA	CASSFSLSGLGNTIYF	TGTGCCAGCAGTTTTTCCCTTTCGGGGCTGGGAAACACCATATATTTT
NA	TRBV3-1/TRBV3-2	TRBJ2-1	NA	CASSQDLPRAETYNEQFF	TGTGCCAGCAGCCAAGATCTCCCGAGAGCGGAAACTTACAATGAGCAGTTCTTC
NA	TRBV6-6	TRBJ1-5	NA	CASSASGGRGDQPQHF	TGTGCCAGCAGTGCGTCTGGGGGGCGGGGGGATCAGCCCCAGCATTTT
NA	TRBV6-5	TRBJ1-1	NA	CASSPSGANTEAFF	TGTGCCAGCAGCCCCTCGGGGGCGAACACTGAAGCTTTCTTT
few	TRBV7-9	TRBJ2-3	NA	CASTLQGYTQYF	TGTGCCAGCACCCTCCAGGGCTATACGCAGTATTTT
NA	TRBV5-4	TRBJ2-1	TRBD2	CASSLLGGRADEQFF	TGTGCCAGCAGCTTGTTGGGCGGGAGGGCGGATGAGCAGTTCTTC
few	TRBV19	TRBJ2-5	TRBD2	CASSLGASGRRETQYF	TGTGCCAGTAGCCTGGGTGCTAGCGGGAGGAGAGAGACCCAGTACTTC